This T cell receptor beta chain was sequenced for a study of T cell therapy after organ transplantation (dated by TCRdb to the late 2010s). Context from the whole study: Autologous CMV-specific T cells, expanded in vitro for roughly 14 days with a peptide pool of 30 HLA class I and II CMV epitopes, were used as therapy products. Up to 6 T cell doses were administered to patients every 2 weeks, and patients were monitored for 25 to 35 weeks after therapy was completed. Among the approximately ten patients, eight were classed as clinical responders, while two were classed as nonresponders. Across 2 to 6 intravenous infusions, patients got a median of 1.92 x 10^8 CMV-specific T cells. An open-label phase I trial of autologous CMV-specific adoptive T cell therapy in solid-organ transplant recipients was the basis for the study, which was a follow-up TRBV repertoire analysis. Before T cell therapy commenced, pretherapy samples of peripheral blood were collected. Of the approximately ten patients, only seven or eight had long-term post-therapy samples available. Overall study results and their limits: Fold change in CD8 clonality after therapy was inversely correlated with pretherapy clonality, suggesting that less biased repertoires were more receptive to remodeling. Assessment of confounders such as concurrent antirejection and antiviral medications was prevented by the small cohort. Few detected expansions in nonresponders may reflect reduced sample coverage from poor CD8+ T cell yield. Nonresponders showed marked pretherapy clonal expansions with minimal repertoire change after therapy. Post-therapy reconstitution appeared to include both transferred clonotypes and endogenous clonotypes not detected in the therapy products.

The immunoSEQ two-step, bias-controlled multiplex PCR assay was used to amplify TRB CDR3 regions from genomic DNA. Sequencing of CDR3 libraries was carried out on an Illumina NextSeq 500. Per the authors' processing: The immunoSEQ Analyzer platform was used for initial alignment and bioinformatics, including bias normalization against synthetic CDR3 analogs. Annotation of V, D and J genes was based on the definitions in the IMGT database. Additional TRBV analyses were carried out with default settings in VDJtools version 1.1.10 and the R package tcR version 2.2.1.11. For the GLIPH analysis, version 1.0 was run with default settings. In CDR3 sequences with at least 5 reads, significant changes in clonotype frequency were tested by a 2-sided binomial test with Benjamini-Hochberg correction (alpha = 0.01). TCRdb took over this immuneACCESS table, retaining in-frame rearrangements with V and J assigned. Such tables are incomplete; in checked studies, under half of the missing clones stem from an unresolved V gene, and the remainder is unexplained. V, J and clone size are taken as reported in that table, and D and trimming were inferred from the DNA itself. The sample table lists around 50,000 clones, less than 95% of them with a count of one. 3.1% of the sample goes to the ten largest clones.

Taken with the paper, the label for time point translates to: before start of T cell therapy. The patients had received solid-organ transplants and had cytomegalovirus that was drug-resistant/recurrent. Ten of the trial participants were picked for repertoire analysis depending on whether post-therapy peripheral blood mononuclear cells were available. Viable CD3+CD8+CD4- lymphocytes were sorted from PBMCs on a BD FACSAria III. The Qiagen DNeasy Kit was used to extract genomic DNA from sorted cells. The V end gives up 6 bases and the J end 4 bases, leaving 22 bases in the junction not matched to a gene. Per the germline V gene (reference sequence), LNHDA is the CDR1 and SQIVND is the CDR2. The CDR3 starts with the cysteine, ends with the phenylalanine, and has 19 residues. The entry retains the CDR3 DNA only, 57 bases that are in frame from base 1. In the case of this clone: It lacks a known antigen. No base quality information exists; no much larger clone differs at one position.

The chain is made from TRBV19 and TRBJ1-2; 8 central bases correspond to TRBD1. This sequence originates from a human patient who had received a solid organ transplant and had CMV disease. The sample was CD8+ T cells from blood, taken before autologous CMV-specific T cell therapy. The CDR3 region reads CASSGPGSGQGLPSYGYTF. The DNA sequence is TGTGCCAGTAGCGGGCCGGGTTCAGGACAGGGCCTACCCTCCTATGGCTACACCTTC.